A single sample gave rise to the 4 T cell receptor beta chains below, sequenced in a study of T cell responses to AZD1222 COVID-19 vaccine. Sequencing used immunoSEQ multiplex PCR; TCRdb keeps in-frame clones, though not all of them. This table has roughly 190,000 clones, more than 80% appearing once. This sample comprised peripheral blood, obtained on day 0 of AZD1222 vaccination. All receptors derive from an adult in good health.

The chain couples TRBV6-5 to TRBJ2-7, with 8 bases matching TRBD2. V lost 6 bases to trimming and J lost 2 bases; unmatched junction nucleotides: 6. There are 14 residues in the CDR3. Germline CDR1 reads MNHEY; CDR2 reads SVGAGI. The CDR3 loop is CASSYGRGAYEQYF. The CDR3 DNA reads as TGTGCCAGCAGCTACGGGAGGGGTGCCTACGAGCAGTACTTC.

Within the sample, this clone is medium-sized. DNA of the CDR3: TGTGCCAGCAGTTTATCGGGACTTGACTACGAGCAGTACTTC. Encoded protein: CASSLSGLDYEQYF. J is TRBJ2-7 and V is TRBV27; tentative D call: TRBD2 (6 bases). This CDR3 contains 14 residues. The V gene lost 0 bases and the J gene lost 3 bases, with 9 bases spanning the gap. The germline CDR1 and CDR2 sequences are MNHEY and SMNVEV (reference sequence).

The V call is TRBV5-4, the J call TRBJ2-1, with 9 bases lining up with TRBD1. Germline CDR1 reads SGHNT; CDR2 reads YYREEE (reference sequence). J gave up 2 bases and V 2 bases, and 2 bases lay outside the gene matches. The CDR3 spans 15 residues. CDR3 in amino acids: CASSFGTGTYNEQFF. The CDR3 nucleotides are TGTGCCAGCAGCTTTGGGACAGGGACCTACAATGAGCAGTTCTTC. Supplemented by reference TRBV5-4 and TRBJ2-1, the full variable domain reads ETGVTQSPTHLIKTRGQQVTLRCSSQSGHNTVSWYQQALGQGPQFIFQYYREEENGRGNFPPRFSGLQFPNYSSELNVNALELDDSALYLCASSFGTGTYNEQFFGPGTRLTVL.

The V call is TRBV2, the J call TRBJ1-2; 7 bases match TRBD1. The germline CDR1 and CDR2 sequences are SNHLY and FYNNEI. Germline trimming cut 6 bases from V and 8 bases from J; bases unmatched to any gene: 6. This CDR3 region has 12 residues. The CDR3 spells CASSFSGGGYTF. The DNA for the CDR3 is TGTGCCAGCAGCTTCTCAGGGGGAGGCTACACCTTC.